This entry lists 31 T cell receptor beta chains sequenced from one sample in a study of blood T cell repertoires in COVID-19. This table comes from immunoSEQ multiplex PCR, and its TCRdb copy is limited to in-frame clones, with some not included. Here the sample spans 300,000 to 400,000 clones, approximately 89% being singletons. Sequenced: peripheral blood. The receptors were gathered from a woman in her late teens or twenties who had recovered from COVID-19.

This clone was recorded once. The V gene is TRBV9, the J gene TRBJ2-5; D gene uncertain. The CDR3 totals 13 residues. V lost 4 bases and J lost 3, with 10 bases in between. Germline V CDR1 and CDR2: SGDLS, YYNGEE. The CDR3 coding sequence is TGTGCCAGCAGCCCCTACTTGAAAGAGACCCAGTACTTC. Its translation: CASSPYLKETQYF.

This clone came up a few times. The rearrangement uses TRBV19 and TRBJ1-2; maybe TRBD1 (6 bases). The V end lost 5 bases, the J end lost 2 bases, and 15 bases lay between the germline ends. CDR1 LNHDA and CDR2 SQIVND come from the germline V gene (reference sequence). This CDR3 is built from 15 residues. The CDR3 DNA is TGTGCCAGTAGTGGTTACAGGGATACAAACTATGGCTACACCTTC. This encodes CASSGYRDTNYGYTF.

V gene TRBV11-3 combines with J gene TRBJ1-1; 7 bases line up with TRBD1. CDR1 and CDR2 from the germline V gene are SGHNT and YENEEA. The CDR3 has 14 residues. The junction had 4 bases not matched to a gene; V was cut back by 2 bases and J by 4 bases. For the CDR3, the DNA is TGTGCCAGCAGCTTACCGACAGGGCTCACTGAAGCTTTCTTT. This sequence encodes CASSLPTGLTEAFF.

The chain uses TRBV27 and TRBJ1-4; 9 bases are shared with TRBD1. Germline V gene lookup returns CDR1 MNHEY and CDR2 SMNVEV (reference sequence). V gave up 5 bases and J gave up 10 bases; unmatched junction bases: 14. This CDR3 has 16 residues. The DNA for the CDR3 is TGTGCCAGCAGTACCTCGGGGCAGGCGACAGGGGGAAAACTGTTTTTT. It is translated as CASSTSGQATGGKLFF.

V is TRBV11-2 and J is TRBJ2-7, with 10 positions matching TRBD2. The CDR3 contains 15 residues. Germline CDR1 and CDR2: SGHAT and FQNNGV. V dropped 5 bases and J dropped 5; count of bases not matched to a gene: 9. The DNA of the CDR3 is TGTGCCAGCAGCCCAGGAGCGGGAGGGCCAAACGAGCAGTACGTC. This gives the protein CASSPGAGGPNEQYV.

The chain couples TRBV5-6 to TRBJ2-7; possibly TRBD2 for D (5 bases). V lost 1 base to trimming and J lost 0 bases, with 11 bases between them. This CDR3 region has 15 residues. CDR1 is SGHDT and CDR2 is YYEEEE in the germline V gene. CDR3 DNA: TGTGCCAGCAGCTTGCGACACGGGATCTCCTACGAGCAGTACGTC. Protein sequence: CASSLRHGISYEQYV.

This chain joins TRBV7-9 and TRBJ1-3; D gene uncertain. The CDR3 is 15 residues long. Germline V gene sequence: CDR1 SEHNR, CDR2 FQNEAQ (reference sequence). The V and J ends lost 1 base and 6 bases respectively, with 13 bases between them. CDR3 nucleotides: TGTGCCAGCAGCTTAGACGGCAGGCAGGAAAACACCATATATTTT. It translates to CASSLDGRQENTIYF.

The rearrangement joins TRBV6-5 to TRBJ1-2; TRBD1 is a possible D gene (5 bases). The V end lost 2 bases, the J end lost 2 bases, and 9 bases lay between the germline ends. This CDR3 region has 14 residues. Germline-derived CDR1 and CDR2 are MNHEY and SVGAGI. Written as DNA, the CDR3 is TGTGCCAGCAGTTACGTGTCAGGGAACTATGGCTACACCTTC. Translating it yields CASSYVSGNYGYTF.

This chain uses TRBV4-1 with TRBJ1-2, with D maybe TRBD1 (5 bases). Per germline, CDR1 MGHRA and CDR2 YSYEKL. The length of the CDR3 is 15 residues. The V end lost 0 bases, the J end lost 7 bases, and 15 bases lay between the germline ends. The CDR3 sequence: CASSQEGYGGTGYTF. For the CDR3, the DNA is TGCGCCAGCAGCCAAGAGGGGTATGGAGGGACTGGCTACACCTTC.

In DNA, the CDR3 is TGTGCCAGCAGTTTATTGGGACAGGGGGCCAATGGCTACACCTTC. Its translation is CASSLLGQGANGYTF. This rearrangement joins TRBV27 to TRBJ1-2, with TRBD1 identical over 12 bases. The ends lost 1 base at V and 6 bases at J; junction bases unmatched: 3. CDR1 is MNHEY and CDR2 is SMNVEV in the germline V gene (reference sequence). This CDR3 contains 15 residues.

The chain uses TRBV7-9 and TRBJ2-2; D is possibly TRBD2 (5 bases). Germline CDR1 is SEHNR and CDR2 is FQNEAQ (reference sequence). The CDR3 consists of 16 residues. Trimming shortened V by 1 base and J by 4 bases, and 13 bases separated the two germline ends. CDR3 in amino acids: CASSLGSSERTGELFF. For the CDR3, the DNA is TGTGCCAGCAGCTTAGGTAGTAGCGAACGCACCGGGGAGCTGTTTTTT. The variable domain in full, with the rest retrieved from reference TRBV7-9 and TRBJ2-2, is DTGVSQNPRHKITKRGQNVTFRCDPISEHNRLYWYRQTLGQGPEFLTYFQNEAQLEKSRLLSDRFSAERPKGSFSTLEIQRTEQGDSAMYLCASSLGSSERTGELFFGEGSRLTVL.

V gene TRBV6-5 combines with J gene TRBJ1-3; the D gene is possibly TRBD1 (5 bases). The CDR3 has 15 amino acids. Germline V gene sequence: CDR1 MNHEY, CDR2 SVGAGI. Trimming took 5 bases from V and 0 from J, leaving 11 bases between them. The CDR3 DNA follows: TGTGCCAGCAGTCAGGACACCGGCTCTGGAAACACCATATATTTT. Translation: CASSQDTGSGNTIYF.

The chain links TRBV7-2 to TRBJ2-1; D uncertain. The CDR3 consists of 14 residues. Germline-derived CDR1 and CDR2 are SGHTA and FQGNSA. With 0 bases removed from V and 5 bases from J, the gap between germline ends came to 8 bases. CDR3 sequence: CASSLAAVDNEQFF. In nucleotides, the CDR3 is TGTGCCAGCAGCTTAGCGGCGGTGGACAATGAGCAGTTCTTC.

In its sample, this clone was seen a few times. The chain combines TRBV5-4 with TRBJ1-1, with 8 bases fitting TRBD1. J gave up 6 bases and V 5 bases, and 3 bases lay outside the gene matches. Germline V gene data show CDR1 as SGHNT and CDR2 as YYREEE (reference sequence). The CDR3 sequence is 12 residues long. The CDR3 here is CASRQDRAEAFF. The CDR3 coding sequence is TGTGCCAGCAGACAGGACAGGGCTGAAGCTTTCTTT.

The genes are TRBV29-1 and TRBJ2-1; D uncertain. V lost 3 bases and J lost 9, with 21 bases in between. This CDR3 is built from 15 residues. Germline values: CDR1 SQVTM, CDR2 ANQGSEA. CDR3 nucleotide sequence: TGCAGCGTTGATGTTGCGTCCGGTAGCTTTGGTGAGCAGTTCTTC. Amino acid sequence: CSVDVASGSFGEQFF.

This clone was counted once. Other nucleotide sequences from this sample produce the same CDR3. This chain connects TRBV7-2 to TRBJ1-1; D is undetermined. The CDR3 loop spans 13 amino acids. CDR1 is SGHTA and CDR2 is FQGNSA in the germline V gene. The V gene lost 1 base and the J gene lost 1 base, with 4 bases spanning the gap. The CDR3 protein is CASSLGQNTEAFF. In nucleotides, the CDR3 is TGTGCCAGCAGCTTAGGGCAGAACACTGAAGCTTTCTTT.

CDR3 in DNA: TGTGCCACCAGCAGAGGGATGACTAGCCCCGGGGAGCTGTTTTTT. Protein: CATSRGMTSPGELFF. J is TRBJ2-2 and V is TRBV15, with 7 bases aligning to TRBD2. This CDR3 has 15 residues. In germline, CDR1 is LNHNV, CDR2 YYDKDF (reference sequence). J gave up 6 bases and V 1 base, and 5 bases lay outside the gene matches.

This chain uses TRBV28 with TRBJ2-2; D is unclear. Germline V CDR1 and CDR2: MDHEN, SYDVKM. V was cut by 2 bases and J by 2 bases, with 3 bases left in between. This CDR3 has 13 amino acids. The DNA for the CDR3 is TGTGCCAGCAGTTTAACAAACACCGGGGAGCTGTTTTTT. Translated: CASSLTNTGELFF.

This chain connects TRBV6-6 to TRBJ1-2; D perhaps matches TRBD1 (5 bases). Trimming stripped 6 bases from V and 2 bases from J, with 13 bases between. Germline assignment: CDR1 MNHNY and CDR2 SVGAGI (reference sequence). The CDR3 is made up of 14 amino acids. The CDR3 protein is CASRPREGNYGYTF. Here the CDR3 DNA reads TGTGCCAGCAGGCCCCGGGAGGGGAACTATGGCTACACCTTC.

The chain links TRBV12-3 or TRBV12-4 to TRBJ2-1; 8 nucleotides align to TRBD2. This CDR3 spans 13 amino acids. Losses at the gene ends were 5 bases for V and 9 bases for J; bases not matched to a gene: 6. The CDR3 is CASSTSGSSEQFF. CDR3 sequence (DNA): TGTGCCAGCAGTACGAGCGGGAGTAGTGAGCAGTTCTTC.

This chain uses TRBV4-1 with TRBJ1-2, with TRBD1 matching over 8 bases. CDR3 length: 16 amino acids. The ends lost 4 bases at V and 0 bases at J; junction bases unmatched: 7. The V gene's germline CDR1 is MGHRA and CDR2 YSYEKL. The CDR3 spells CASSPRPDRANYGYTF. CDR3 coding DNA: TGCGCCAGCAGCCCGCGGCCGGACAGGGCTAACTATGGCTACACCTTC.

The rearrangement uses TRBV19 and TRBJ2-1; tentatively, D is TRBD1 (6 bases). This CDR3 is built from 17 residues. Looked up from germline, CDR1 is LNHDA and CDR2 is SQIVND (reference sequence). The V and J ends lost 4 bases and 8 bases respectively, with 24 bases between them. DNA for the CDR3: TGTGCCAGTAGTAGTAGTGGGGGCCAGGGTTTATGGGATGAGCAGTTCTTC. Protein sequence: CASSSSGGQGLWDEQFF.

This sequence joins TRBV10-3 and TRBJ1-2; no definite D call. Looked up from germline, CDR1 is ENHRY and CDR2 is SYGVKD. V was clipped by 4 bases and J by 5 bases, with 20 bases between them. The CDR3 runs 16 residues. CDR3 residues: CAISGREGGGSYGYTF. In DNA form, the CDR3 reads TGTGCCATCAGTGGCCGGGAGGGCGGAGGTTCGTATGGCTACACCTTC.

The V call is TRBV11-2, the J call TRBJ2-1; no firm D call. The V and J ends lost 3 bases and 4 bases respectively, with 7 bases between them. Germline lookup yields CDR1 SGHAT and CDR2 FQNNGV. The CDR3 totals 13 residues. The CDR3 nucleotides read TGTGCCAGCAGCTTCAACGGGTACAATGAGCAGTTCTTC. Translated: CASSFNGYNEQFF.

This clone was found once. CDR3 residues: CASTRAGGETQYF. The CDR3 DNA reads TGTGCCAGCACTCGGGCCGGGGGGGAGACCCAGTACTTC. The chain couples TRBV5-6 to TRBJ2-5; 7 bases match TRBD2. CDR3 length: 13 amino acids. Trimming removed 6 bases from V and 5 bases from J; junction bases left unmatched: 7. CDR1 and CDR2 (germline): SGHDT, YYEEEE.

Only one count was recorded for this clone. The chain links TRBV7-2 to TRBJ1-2, with 7 bases fitting TRBD1. Trimming removed 0 bases from V and 8 bases from J; junction bases left unmatched: 6. The CDR3 has 14 residues. Germline CDR1 and CDR2: SGHTA and FQGNSA. CDR3 in amino acids: CASSLAGTGEGYTF. Here the CDR3 DNA reads TGTGCCAGCAGCTTAGCGGGCACAGGGGAAGGCTACACCTTC.

V is TRBV6-5 and J is TRBJ2-2; 8 bases align to TRBD1. The CDR3 covers 14 residues. Germline values: CDR1 MNHEY, CDR2 SVGAGI. V trimming: 5 bases; J trimming: 4 bases; junction bases outside the gene matches: 3. For the CDR3, the DNA is TGTGCCAGCAGTACAGACAGGGGCACCGGGGAGCTGTTTTTT. It codes for CASSTDRGTGELFF.

V usage is TRBV10-3 and J usage is TRBJ1-2; D remains ambiguous. This CDR3 has 13 amino acids. Between the trimmed V and J ends, which lost 0 bases and 6 bases, there was a span of 8 bases. From germline, CDR1 is ENHRY and CDR2 SYGVKD. The CDR3 spells CAISESSRDGYTF. CDR3 sequence (DNA): TGTGCCATCAGTGAGTCGAGTCGGGATGGCTACACCTTC.

J is TRBJ2-1 and V is TRBV6-2 or TRBV6-3, with a tentative D call TRBD2 (5 bases). Germline-derived CDR1 and CDR2 are MNHEY and SVGEGT. Trimming took off 0 bases at V and 5 bases at J, with 11 bases between the two ends. This CDR3 is built from 15 residues. This CDR3 reads CASSYSAGHNNEQFF. CDR3 in DNA: TGTGCCAGCAGTTACTCGGCGGGTCATAACAATGAGCAGTTCTTC.

The chain uses TRBV5-4 and TRBJ2-7; TRBD2 is a possible D gene (6 bases). V was trimmed by 2 bases and J by 3 bases, leaving 12 bases between them. CDR1 is SGHNT, CDR2 YYREEE, per germline (reference sequence). CDR3 length: 14 amino acids. The CDR3 nucleotides are TGTGCCAGCAGCTTACAGCGGGTCGGCTACGAGCAGTACGTC. This codes for CASSLQRVGYEQYV.

The CDR3 DNA sequence: TGTGCCAGCAGCTTCAGCGGACAGGGAACAGATACGCAGTATTTT. Translating gives CASSFSGQGTDTQYF. This chain uses TRBV7-8 with TRBJ2-3; 8 nucleotides align to TRBD1. After removal of 3 bases from V and 3 bases from J, the junction contained 5 bases not matched to a gene. This CDR3 is built from 15 residues. In germline, CDR1 is SGHVS, CDR2 FQNEAQ.